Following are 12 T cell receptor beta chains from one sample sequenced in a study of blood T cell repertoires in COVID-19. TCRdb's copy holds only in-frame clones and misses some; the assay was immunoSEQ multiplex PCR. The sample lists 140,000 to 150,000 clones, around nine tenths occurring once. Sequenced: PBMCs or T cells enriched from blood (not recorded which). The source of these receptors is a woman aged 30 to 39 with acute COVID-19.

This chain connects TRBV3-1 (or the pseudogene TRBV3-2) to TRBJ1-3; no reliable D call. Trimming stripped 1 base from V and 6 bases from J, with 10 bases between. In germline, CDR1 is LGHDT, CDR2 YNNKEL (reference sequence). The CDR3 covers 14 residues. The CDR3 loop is CASSQVPKQNTIYF. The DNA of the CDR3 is TGTGCCAGCAGCCAAGTCCCGAAGCAAAACACCATATATTTT.

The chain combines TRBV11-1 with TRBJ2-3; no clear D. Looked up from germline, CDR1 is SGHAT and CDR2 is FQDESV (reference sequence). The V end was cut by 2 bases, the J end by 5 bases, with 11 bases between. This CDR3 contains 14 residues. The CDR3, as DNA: TGTGCCAGCAGCTTATATTTAGTCCAAGATACGCAGTATTTT. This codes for CASSLYLVQDTQYF.

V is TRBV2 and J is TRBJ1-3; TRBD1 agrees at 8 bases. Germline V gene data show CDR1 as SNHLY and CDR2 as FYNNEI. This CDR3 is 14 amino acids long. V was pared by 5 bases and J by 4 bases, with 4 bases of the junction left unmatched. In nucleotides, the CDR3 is TGTGCCAGCAGTTCTACAGGGGGAGGAAACACCATATATTTT. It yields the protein CASSSTGGGNTIYF.

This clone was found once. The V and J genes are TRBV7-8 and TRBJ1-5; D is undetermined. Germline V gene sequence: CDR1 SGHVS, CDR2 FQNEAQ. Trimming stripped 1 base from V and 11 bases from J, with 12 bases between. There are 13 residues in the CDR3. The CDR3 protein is CASSLGYSPTQHF. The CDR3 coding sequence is TGTGCCAGCAGCTTAGGGTACAGTCCAACCCAGCATTTT.

The CDR3 spells CSASRQGQETQYF. CDR3 bases: TGCAGTGCTAGTAGACAGGGACAAGAGACCCAGTACTTC. The rearrangement uses TRBV20-1 and TRBJ2-5; 7 bases line up with TRBD1. The CDR3 loop spans 13 amino acids. The V and J ends lost 3 bases and 2 bases, in that order; junction bases with no gene match: 3. Germline lookup yields CDR1 DFQATT and CDR2 SNEGSKA (reference sequence).

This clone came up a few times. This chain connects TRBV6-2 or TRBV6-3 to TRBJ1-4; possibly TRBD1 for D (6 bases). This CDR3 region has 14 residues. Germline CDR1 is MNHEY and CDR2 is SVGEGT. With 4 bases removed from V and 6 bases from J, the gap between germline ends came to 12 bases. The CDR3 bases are TGTGCCAGCAGTTCGACAGGTCCCCATGAAAAACTGTTTTTT. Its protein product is CASSSTGPHEKLFF.

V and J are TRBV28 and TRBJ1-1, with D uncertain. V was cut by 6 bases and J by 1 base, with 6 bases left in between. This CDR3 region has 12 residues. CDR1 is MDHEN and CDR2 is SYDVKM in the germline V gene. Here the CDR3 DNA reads TGTGCCAGCAGGGAGGGGAACACTGAAGCTTTCTTT. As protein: CASREGNTEAFF. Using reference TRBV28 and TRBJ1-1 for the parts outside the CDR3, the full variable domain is DVKVTQSSRYLVKRTGEKVFLECVQDMDHENMFWYRQDPGLGLRLIYFSYDVKMKEKGDIPEGYSVSREKKERFSLILESASTNQTSMYLCASREGNTEAFFGQGTRLTVV.

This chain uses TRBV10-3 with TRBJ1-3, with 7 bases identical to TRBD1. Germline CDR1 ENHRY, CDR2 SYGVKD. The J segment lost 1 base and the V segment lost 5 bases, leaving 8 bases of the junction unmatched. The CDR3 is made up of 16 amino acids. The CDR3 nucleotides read TGTGCCATCAGTCGGGACAGCGGGAGTTCTGGAAACACCATATATTTT. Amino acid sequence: CAISRDSGSSGNTIYF.

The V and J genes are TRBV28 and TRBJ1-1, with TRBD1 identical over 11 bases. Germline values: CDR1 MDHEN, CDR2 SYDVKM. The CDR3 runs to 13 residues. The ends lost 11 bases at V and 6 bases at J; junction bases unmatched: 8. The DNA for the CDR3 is TGTGCCCCCGTCCCGGGACAGGGGGCTGAAGCTTTCTTT. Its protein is CAPVPGQGAEAFF.

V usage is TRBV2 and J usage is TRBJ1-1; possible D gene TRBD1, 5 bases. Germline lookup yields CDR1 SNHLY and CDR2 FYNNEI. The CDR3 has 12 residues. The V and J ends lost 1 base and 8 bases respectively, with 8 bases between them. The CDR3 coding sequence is TGTGCCAGCAGTGAAGGACAGCCAGAAGCTTTCTTT. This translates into CASSEGQPEAFF.

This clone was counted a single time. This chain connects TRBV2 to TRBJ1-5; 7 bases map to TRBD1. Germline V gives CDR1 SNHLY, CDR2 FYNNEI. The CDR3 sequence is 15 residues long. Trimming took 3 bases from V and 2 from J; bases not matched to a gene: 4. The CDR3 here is CASSEQGVRNQPQHF. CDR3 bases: TGTGCCAGCAGTGAGCAGGGGGTACGCAATCAGCCCCAGCATTTT.

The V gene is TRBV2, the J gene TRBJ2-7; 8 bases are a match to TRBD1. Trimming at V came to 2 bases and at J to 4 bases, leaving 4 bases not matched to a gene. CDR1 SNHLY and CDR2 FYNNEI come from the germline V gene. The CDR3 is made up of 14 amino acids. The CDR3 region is CASSEQGALYEQYF. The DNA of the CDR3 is TGTGCCAGCAGTGAACAGGGGGCTTTGTACGAGCAGTACTTC.